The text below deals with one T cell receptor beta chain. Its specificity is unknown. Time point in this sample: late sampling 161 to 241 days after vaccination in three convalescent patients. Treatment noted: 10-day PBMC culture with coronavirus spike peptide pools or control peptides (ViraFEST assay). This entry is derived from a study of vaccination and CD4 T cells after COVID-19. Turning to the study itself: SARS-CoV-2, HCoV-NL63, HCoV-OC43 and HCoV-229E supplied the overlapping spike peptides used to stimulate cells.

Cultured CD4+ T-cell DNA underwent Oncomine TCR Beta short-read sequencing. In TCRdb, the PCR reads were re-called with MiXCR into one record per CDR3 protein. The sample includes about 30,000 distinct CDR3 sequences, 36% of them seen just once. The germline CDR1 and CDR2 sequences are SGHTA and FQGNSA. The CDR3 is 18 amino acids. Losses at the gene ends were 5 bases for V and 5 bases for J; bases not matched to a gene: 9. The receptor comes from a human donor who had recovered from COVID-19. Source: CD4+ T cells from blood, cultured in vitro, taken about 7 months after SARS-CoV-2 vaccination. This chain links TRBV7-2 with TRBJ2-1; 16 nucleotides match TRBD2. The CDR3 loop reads CASSAPGLAGGPHNEQFF. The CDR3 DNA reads TGTGCCAGCAGCGCCCCGGGACTAGCGGGAGGGCCCCACAATGAGCAGTTCTTC.